The clone carrying this T cell receptor (beta chain) was detected ten times or more. The sample comes from a study of T-cell reconstitution after alpha-beta-depleted transplantation in children. The germline V and J ends were trimmed by 5 bases and 2 bases, with 10 bases remaining between them. CDR1 SGHTA and CDR2 FQGNSA come from the germline V gene. The CDR3 totals 14 residues. Preparing the TCRbeta library involved the use of unique molecular identifiers. TCRdb itself ran the PCR reads through MiXCR, one entry per CDR3 protein. The sample shows about half a million distinct CDR3 sequences, roughly an eighth of them seen only once.

The specimen comprised PBMCs from the stem cell graft donor, sampled from the stem cell graft. The TCR comes from a human donor who donated a stem cell graft to a child with combined immunodeficiency. The rearrangement uses TRBV7-2 and TRBJ1-5; D call uncertain. CDR3 bases: TGTGCCAGCAGCCAGCGGTTCGGCAATCAGCCCCAGCATTTT. Its protein is CASSQRFGNQPQHF.